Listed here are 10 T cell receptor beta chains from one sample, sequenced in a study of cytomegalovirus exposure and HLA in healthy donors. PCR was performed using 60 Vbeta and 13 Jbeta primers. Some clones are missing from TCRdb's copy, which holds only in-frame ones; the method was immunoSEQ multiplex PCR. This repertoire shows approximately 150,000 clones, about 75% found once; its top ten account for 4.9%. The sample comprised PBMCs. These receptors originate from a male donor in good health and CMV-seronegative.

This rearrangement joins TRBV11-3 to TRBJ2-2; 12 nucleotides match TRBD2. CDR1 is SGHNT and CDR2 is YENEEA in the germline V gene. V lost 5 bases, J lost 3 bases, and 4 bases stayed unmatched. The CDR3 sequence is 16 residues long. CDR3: CASSPRLAGDTGELFF. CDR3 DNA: TGTGCCAGCAGCCCTCGACTAGCGGGAGACACCGGGGAGCTGTTTTTT.

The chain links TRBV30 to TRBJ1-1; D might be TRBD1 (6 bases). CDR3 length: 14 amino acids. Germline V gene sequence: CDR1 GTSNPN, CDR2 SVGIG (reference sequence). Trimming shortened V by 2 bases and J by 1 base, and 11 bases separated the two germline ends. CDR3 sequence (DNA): TGTGCCTGGAGTAGGGGGGGCAAGAACACTGAAGCTTTCTTT. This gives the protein CAWSRGGKNTEAFF. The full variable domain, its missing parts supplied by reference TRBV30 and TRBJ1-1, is SQTIHQWPATLVQPVGSPLSLECTVEGTSNPNLYWYRQAAGRGLQLLFYSVGIGQISSEVPQNLSASRPQDRQFILSSKKLLLSDSGFYLCAWSRGGKNTEAFFGQGTRLTVV.

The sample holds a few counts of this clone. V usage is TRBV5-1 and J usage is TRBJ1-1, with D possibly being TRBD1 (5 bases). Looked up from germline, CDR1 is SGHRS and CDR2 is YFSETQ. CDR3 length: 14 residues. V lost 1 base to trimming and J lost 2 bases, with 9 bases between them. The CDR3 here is CASSLPGTNTEAFF. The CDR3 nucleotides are TGCGCCAGCAGCTTGCCAGGGACTAACACTGAAGCTTTCTTT.

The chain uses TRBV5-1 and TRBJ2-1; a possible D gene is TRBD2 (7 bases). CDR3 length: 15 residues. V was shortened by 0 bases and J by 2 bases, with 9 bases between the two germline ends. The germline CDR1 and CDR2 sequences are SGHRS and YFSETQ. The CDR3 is CASSLDGGPYNEQFF. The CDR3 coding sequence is TGCGCCAGCAGCTTGGACGGGGGGCCCTACAATGAGCAGTTCTTC.

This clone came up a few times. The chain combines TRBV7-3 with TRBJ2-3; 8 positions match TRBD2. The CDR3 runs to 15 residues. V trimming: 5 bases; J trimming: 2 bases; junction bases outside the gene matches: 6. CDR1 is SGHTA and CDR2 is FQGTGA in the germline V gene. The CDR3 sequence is CASSLSGTFTDTQYF. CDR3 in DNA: TGTGCCAGCAGCCTTAGCGGGACTTTCACAGATACGCAGTATTTT.

The CDR3 protein is CASTAQGAPNEKLFF. The CDR3 region has the DNA TGTGCCAGCACCGCCCAGGGGGCGCCTAATGAAAAACTGTTTTTT. The chain combines TRBV2 with TRBJ1-4; TRBD1 agrees at 8 bases. Germline values: CDR1 SNHLY, CDR2 FYNNEI. This CDR3 has 15 residues. J gave up 3 bases and V 7 bases, and 7 bases lay outside the gene matches.

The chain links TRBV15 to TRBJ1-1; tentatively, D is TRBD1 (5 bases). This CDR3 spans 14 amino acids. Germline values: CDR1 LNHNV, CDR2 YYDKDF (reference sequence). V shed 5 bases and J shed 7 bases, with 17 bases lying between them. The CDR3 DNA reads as TGTGCCACCAGCGATCCCAGGGATGGATTTGAAGCTTTCTTT. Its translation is CATSDPRDGFEAFF.

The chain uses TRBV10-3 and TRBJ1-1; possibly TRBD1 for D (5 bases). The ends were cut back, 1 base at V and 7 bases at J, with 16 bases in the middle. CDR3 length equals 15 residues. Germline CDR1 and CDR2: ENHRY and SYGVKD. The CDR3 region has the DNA TGTGCCATCAGTGAGTTGGAGGGACGGCAGGGTGAAGCTTTCTTT. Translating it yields CAISELEGRQGEAFF.

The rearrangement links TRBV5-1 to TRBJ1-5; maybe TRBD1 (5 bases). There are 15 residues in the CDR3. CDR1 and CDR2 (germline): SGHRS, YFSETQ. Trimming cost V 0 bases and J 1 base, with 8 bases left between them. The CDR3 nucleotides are TGCGCCAGCAGCTTGGAGGGGCAGAGCAATCAGCCCCAGCATTTT. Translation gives CASSLEGQSNQPQHF.

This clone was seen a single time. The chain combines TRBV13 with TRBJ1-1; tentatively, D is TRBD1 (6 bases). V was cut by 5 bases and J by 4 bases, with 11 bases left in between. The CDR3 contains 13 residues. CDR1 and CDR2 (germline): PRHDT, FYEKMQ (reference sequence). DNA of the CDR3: TGTGCCAGCAGCCAAGAAGGGGGCACTGAAGCTTTCTTT. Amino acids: CASSQEGGTEAFF.